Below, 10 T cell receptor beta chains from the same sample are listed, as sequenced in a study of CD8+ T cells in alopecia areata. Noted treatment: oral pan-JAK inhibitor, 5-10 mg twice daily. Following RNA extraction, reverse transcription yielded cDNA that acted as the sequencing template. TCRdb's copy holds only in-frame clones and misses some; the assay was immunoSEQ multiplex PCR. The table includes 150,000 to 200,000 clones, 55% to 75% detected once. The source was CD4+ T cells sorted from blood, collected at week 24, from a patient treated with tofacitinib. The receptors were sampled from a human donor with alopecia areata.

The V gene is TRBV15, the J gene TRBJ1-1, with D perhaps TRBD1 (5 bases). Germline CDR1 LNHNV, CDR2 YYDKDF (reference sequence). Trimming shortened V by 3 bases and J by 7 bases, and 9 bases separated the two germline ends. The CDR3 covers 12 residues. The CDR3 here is CATSSVRVEAFF. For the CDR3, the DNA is TGTGCCACCAGCAGCGTCAGGGTTGAAGCTTTCTTT.

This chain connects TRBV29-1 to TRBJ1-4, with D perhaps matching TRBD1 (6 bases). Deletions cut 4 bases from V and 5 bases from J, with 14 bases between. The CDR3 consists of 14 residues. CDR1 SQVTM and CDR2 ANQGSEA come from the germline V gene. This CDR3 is CSVVEGHLNEKLFF. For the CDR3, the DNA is TGCAGCGTTGTCGAGGGACACCTCAATGAAAAACTGTTTTTT.

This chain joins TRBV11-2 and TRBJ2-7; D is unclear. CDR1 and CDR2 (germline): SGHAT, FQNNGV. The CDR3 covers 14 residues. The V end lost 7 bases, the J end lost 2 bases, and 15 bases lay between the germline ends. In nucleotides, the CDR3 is TGTGCCAGCACCGTACAGAAGGGAACCTACGAGCAGTACTTC. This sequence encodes CASTVQKGTYEQYF. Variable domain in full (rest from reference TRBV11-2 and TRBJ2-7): EAGVAQSPRYKIIEKRQSVAFWCNPISGHATLYWYQQILGQGPKLLIQFQNNGVVDDSQLPKDRFSAERLKGVDSTLKIQPAKLEDSAVYLCASTVQKGTYEQYFGPGTRLTVT.

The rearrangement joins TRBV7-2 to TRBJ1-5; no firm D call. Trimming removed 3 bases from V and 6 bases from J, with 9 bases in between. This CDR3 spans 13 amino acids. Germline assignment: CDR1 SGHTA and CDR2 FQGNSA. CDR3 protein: CASSLGRSQPQHF. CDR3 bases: TGTGCCAGCAGCTTGGGTCGGAGTCAGCCCCAGCATTTT.

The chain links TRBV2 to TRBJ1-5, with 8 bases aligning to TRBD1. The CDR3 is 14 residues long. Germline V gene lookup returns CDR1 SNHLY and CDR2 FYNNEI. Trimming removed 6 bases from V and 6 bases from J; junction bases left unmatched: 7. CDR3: CASSQDRVGQPQHF. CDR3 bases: TGTGCCAGCAGCCAGGACAGGGTTGGTCAGCCCCAGCATTTT.

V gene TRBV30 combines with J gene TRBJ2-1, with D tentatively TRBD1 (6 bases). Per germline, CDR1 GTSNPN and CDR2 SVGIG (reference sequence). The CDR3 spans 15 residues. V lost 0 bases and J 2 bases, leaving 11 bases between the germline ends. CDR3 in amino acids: CAWSVLGAAYNEQFF. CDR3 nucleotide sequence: TGTGCCTGGAGTGTACTGGGGGCGGCCTACAATGAGCAGTTCTTC. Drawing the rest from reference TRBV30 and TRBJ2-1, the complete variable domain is SQTIHQWPATLVQPVGSPLSLECTVEGTSNPNLYWYRQAAGRGLQLLFYSVGIGQISSEVPQNLSASRPQDRQFILSSKKLLLSDSGFYLCAWSVLGAAYNEQFFGPGTRLTVL.

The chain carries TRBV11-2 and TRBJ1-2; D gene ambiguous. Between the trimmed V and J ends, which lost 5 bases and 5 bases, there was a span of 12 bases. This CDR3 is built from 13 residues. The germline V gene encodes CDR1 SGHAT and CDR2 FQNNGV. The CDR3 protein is CASSPGRQYGYTF. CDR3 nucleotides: TGTGCCAGCAGCCCAGGACGGCAATATGGCTACACCTTC.

The CDR3 here is CSVAQGAVPGELFF. The CDR3 DNA reads TGCAGCGTTGCCCAGGGGGCGGTTCCCGGGGAGCTGTTTTTT. The chain is built from TRBV29-1 and TRBJ2-2; the match to TRBD1 covers 8 bases. Germline V lookup: CDR1 SQVTM, CDR2 ANQGSEA. The V and J ends lost 4 bases and 6 bases, in that order; junction bases with no gene match: 7. The CDR3 is 14 amino acids.

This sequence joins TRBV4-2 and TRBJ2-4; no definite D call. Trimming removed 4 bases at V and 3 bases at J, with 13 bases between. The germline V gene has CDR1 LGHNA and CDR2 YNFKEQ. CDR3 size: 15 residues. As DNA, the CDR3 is TGTGCCAGCAGCCCTGCGGCAGGAGTCAAAAACATTCAGTACTTC. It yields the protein CASSPAAGVKNIQYF.

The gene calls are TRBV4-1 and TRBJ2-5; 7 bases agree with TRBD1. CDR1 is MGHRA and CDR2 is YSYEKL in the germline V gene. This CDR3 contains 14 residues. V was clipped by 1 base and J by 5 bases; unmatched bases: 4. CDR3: CASSQGGGFETQYF. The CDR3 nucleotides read TGCGCCAGCAGCCAAGGAGGGGGCTTTGAGACCCAGTACTTC.